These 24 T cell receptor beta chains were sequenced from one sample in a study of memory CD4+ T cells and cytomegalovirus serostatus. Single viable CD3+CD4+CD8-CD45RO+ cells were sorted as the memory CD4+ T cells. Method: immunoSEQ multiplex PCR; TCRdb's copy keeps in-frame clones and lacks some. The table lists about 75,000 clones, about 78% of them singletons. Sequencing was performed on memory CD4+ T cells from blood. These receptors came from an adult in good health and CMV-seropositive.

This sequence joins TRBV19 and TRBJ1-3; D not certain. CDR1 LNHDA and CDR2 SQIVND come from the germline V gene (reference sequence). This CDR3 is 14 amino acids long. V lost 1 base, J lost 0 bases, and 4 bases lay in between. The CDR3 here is CASSIGSSGNTIYF. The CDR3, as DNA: TGTGCCAGTAGTATAGGGAGCTCTGGAAACACCATATATTTT.

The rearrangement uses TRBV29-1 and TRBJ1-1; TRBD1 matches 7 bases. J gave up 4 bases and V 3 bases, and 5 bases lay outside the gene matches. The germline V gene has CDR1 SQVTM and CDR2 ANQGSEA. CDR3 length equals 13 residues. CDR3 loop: CSVDGRGGTEAFF. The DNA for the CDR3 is TGCAGCGTTGATGGCAGGGGGGGCACTGAAGCTTTCTTT. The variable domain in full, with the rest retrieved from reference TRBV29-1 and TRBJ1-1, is SAVISQKPSRDICQRGTSLTIQCQVDSQVTMMFWYRQQPGQSLTLIATANQGSEATYESGFVIDKFPISRPNLTFSTLTVSNMSPEDSSIYLCSVDGRGGTEAFFGQGTRLTVV.

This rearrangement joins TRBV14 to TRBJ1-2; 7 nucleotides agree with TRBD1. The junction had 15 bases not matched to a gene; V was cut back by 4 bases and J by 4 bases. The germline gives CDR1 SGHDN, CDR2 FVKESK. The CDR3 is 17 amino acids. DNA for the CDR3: TGTGCCAGCAGCCGACTCTACGCGGGGCGGGACAGCTATGGCTACACCTTC. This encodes CASSRLYAGRDSYGYTF.

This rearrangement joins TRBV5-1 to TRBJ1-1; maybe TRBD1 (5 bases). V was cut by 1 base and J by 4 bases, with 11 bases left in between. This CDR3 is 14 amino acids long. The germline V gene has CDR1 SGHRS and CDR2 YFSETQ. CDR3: CASSLPTAGTEAFF. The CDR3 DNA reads TGCGCCAGCAGCTTGCCGACAGCCGGCACTGAAGCTTTCTTT.

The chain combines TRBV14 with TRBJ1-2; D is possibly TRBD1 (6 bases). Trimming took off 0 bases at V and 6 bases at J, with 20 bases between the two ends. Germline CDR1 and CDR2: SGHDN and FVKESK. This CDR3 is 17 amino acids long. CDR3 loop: CASSQETTYMGAHGYTF. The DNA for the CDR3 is TGTGCCAGCAGCCAAGAGACCACGTACATGGGGGCGCATGGCTACACCTTC.

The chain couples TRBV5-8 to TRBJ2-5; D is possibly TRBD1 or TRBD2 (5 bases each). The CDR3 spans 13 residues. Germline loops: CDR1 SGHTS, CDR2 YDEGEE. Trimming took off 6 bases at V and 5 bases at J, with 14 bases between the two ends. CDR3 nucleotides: TGTGCCAGCAATGAGGGGAAAGGGGAGACCCAGTACTTC. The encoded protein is CASNEGKGETQYF. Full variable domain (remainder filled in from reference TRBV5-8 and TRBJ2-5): EAGVTQSPTHLIKTRGQQATLRCSPISGHTSVYWYQQALGLGLQFLLWYDEGEERNRGNFPPRFSGRQFPNYSSELNVNALELEDSALYLCASNEGKGETQYFGPGTRLLVL.

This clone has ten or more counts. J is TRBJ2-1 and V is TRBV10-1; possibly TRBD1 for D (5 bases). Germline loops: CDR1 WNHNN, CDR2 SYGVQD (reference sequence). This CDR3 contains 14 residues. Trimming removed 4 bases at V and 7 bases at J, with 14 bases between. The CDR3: CASSARASGNEQFF. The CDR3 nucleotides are TGCGCCAGCAGTGCCCGAGCCTCAGGGAATGAGCAGTTCTTC.

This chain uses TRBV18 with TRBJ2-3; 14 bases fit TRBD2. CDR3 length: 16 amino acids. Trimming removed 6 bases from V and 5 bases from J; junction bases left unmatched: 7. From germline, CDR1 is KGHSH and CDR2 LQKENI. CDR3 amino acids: CASSPGLAGVVDTQYF. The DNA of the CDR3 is TGTGCCAGCTCGCCGGGACTAGCGGGAGTTGTAGATACGCAGTATTTT.

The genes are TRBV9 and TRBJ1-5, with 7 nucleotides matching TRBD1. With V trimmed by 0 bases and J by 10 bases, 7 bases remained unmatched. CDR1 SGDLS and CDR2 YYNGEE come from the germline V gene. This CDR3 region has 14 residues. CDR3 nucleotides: TGTGCCAGCAGCGTAGAAGGGGGCATGCCTCCCCAGCATTTT. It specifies CASSVEGGMPPQHF.

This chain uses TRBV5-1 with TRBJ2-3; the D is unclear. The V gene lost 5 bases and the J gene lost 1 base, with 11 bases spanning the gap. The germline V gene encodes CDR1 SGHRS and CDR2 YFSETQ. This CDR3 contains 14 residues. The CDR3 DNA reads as TGCGCCAGCAGGAGTGTCCCAGGCACAGATACGCAGTATTTT. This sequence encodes CASRSVPGTDTQYF.

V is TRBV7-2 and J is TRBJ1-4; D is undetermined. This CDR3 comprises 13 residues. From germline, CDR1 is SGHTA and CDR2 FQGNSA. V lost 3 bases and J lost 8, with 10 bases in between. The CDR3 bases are TGTGCCAGCAGCTTCGTCGTGCGGGAAAAACTGTTTTTT. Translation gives CASSFVVREKLFF.

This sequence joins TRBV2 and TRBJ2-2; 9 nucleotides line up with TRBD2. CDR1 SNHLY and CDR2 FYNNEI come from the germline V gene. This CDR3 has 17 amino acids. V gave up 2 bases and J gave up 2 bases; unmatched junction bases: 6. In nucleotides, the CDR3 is TGTGCCAGCAGTGAACGGGGCGGGGGGGGAAACACCGGGGAGCTGTTTTTT. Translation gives CASSERGGGGNTGELFF. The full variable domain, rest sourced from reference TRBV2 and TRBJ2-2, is EPEVTQTPSHQVTQMGQEVILRCVPISNHLYFYWYRQILGQKVEFLVSFYNNEISEKSEIFDDQFSVERPDGSNFTLKIRSTKLEDSAMYFCASSERGGGGNTGELFFGEGSRLTVL.

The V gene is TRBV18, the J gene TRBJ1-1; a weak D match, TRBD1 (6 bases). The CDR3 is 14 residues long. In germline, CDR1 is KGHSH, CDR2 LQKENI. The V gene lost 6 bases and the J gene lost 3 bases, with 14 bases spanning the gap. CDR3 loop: CASSLKPGDTEAFF. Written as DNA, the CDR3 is TGTGCCAGCTCCCTCAAGCCAGGGGACACTGAAGCTTTCTTT.

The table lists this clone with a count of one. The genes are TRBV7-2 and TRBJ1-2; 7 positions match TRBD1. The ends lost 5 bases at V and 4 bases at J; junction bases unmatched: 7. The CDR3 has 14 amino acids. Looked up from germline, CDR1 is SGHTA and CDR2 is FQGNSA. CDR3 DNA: TGTGCCAGCAGCCCGCGGGAGGGGGCCTATGGCTACACCTTC. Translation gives CASSPREGAYGYTF.

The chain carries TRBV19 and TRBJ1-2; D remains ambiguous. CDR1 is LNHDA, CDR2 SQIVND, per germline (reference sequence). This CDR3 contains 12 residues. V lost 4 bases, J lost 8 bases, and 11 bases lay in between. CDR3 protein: CASSSARGGYTF. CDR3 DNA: TGTGCCAGTAGTAGTGCGCGGGGAGGCTACACCTTC.

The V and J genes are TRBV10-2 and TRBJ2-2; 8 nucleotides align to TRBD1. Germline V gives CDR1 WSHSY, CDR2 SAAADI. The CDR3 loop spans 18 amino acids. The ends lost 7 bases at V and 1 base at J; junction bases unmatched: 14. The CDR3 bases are TGCGCCAGCAACGGACCGGGACAGGCCGTCTTGAACACCGGGGAGCTGTTTTTT. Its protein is CASNGPGQAVLNTGELFF.

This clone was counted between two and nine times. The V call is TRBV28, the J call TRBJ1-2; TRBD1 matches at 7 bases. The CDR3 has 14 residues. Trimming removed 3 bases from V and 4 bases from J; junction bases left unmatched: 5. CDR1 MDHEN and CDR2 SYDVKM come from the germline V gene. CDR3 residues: CASSFQGVAYGYTF. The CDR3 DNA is TGTGCCAGCAGTTTCCAGGGGGTGGCCTATGGCTACACCTTC.

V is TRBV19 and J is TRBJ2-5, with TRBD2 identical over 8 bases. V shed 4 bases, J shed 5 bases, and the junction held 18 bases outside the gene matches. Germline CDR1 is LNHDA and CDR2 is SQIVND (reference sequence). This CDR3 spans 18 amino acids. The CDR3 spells CASSTSLQRGISDETQYF. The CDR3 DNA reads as TGTGCCAGTAGTACCTCCCTCCAGCGGGGGATTTCGGATGAGACCCAGTACTTC. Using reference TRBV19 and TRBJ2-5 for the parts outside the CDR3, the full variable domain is DGGITQSPKYLFRKEGQNVTLSCEQNLNHDAMYWYRQDPGQGLRLIYYSQIVNDFQKGDIAEGYSVSREKKESFPLTVTSAQKNPTAFYLCASSTSLQRGISDETQYFGPGTRLLVL.

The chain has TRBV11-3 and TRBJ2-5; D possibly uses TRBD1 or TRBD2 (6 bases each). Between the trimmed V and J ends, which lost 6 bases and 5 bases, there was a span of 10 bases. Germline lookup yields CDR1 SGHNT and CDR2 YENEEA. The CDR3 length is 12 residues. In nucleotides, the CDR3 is TGTGCCAGCAGAAAAGGGGGGGAGACCCAGTACTTC. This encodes CASRKGGETQYF.

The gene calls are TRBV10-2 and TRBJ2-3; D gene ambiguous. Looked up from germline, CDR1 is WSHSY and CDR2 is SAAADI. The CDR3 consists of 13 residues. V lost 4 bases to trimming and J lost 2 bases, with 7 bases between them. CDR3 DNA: TGCGCCAGCAGTGTAGGGCCCACAGATACGCAGTATTTT. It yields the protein CASSVGPTDTQYF.

The CDR3 nucleotides read TGTGCCAGCAGCCCCCCGAGTTCGTTTCGATTTACTGGAAACACCATATATTTT. The encoded protein is CASSPPSSFRFTGNTIYF. The rearrangement links TRBV9 to TRBJ1-3, with no clear D. Germline V lookup: CDR1 SGDLS, CDR2 YYNGEE. There are 18 residues in the CDR3. V lost 4 bases and J 2 bases, leaving 22 bases between the germline ends.

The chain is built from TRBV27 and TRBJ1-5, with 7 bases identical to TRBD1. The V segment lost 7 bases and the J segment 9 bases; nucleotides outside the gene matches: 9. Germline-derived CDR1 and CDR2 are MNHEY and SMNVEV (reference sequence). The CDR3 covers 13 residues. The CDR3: CASKAQGIGPQHF. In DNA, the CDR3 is TGTGCCAGCAAGGCACAGGGGATAGGGCCCCAGCATTTT.

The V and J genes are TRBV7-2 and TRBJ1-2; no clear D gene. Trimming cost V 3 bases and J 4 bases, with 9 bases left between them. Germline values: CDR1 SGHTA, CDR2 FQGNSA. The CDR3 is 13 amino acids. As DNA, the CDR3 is TGTGCCAGCAGCTTCGACTCCTCCTATGGCTACACCTTC. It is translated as CASSFDSSYGYTF.

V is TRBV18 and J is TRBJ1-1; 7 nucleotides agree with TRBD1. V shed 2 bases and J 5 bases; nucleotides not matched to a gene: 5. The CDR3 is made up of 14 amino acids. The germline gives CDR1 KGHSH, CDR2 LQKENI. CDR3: CASSPETGRTEAFF. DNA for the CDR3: TGTGCCAGCTCACCAGAGACAGGGCGGACTGAAGCTTTCTTT.